These T cell receptor beta chains were read from a single sample in a study of blood T cell repertoires in COVID-19. Generated by immunoSEQ multiplex PCR, the TCRdb table keeps only in-frame clones and is missing some. The sample includes some 70,000 clones, around 90% of them seen just once. Source material: peripheral blood. The source is a man in his fifties with acute or convalescent COVID-19. CDR3s include the opening cysteine and the closing phenylalanine or tryptophan. A D gene is named only where the DNA matches it firmly. Where a row states a size, it is once, few, many or the class of an expanded clone; other rows omit it.

v_gene,d_gene,j_gene,abundance,CDR3aa,CDR3nt
TRBV29-1,TRBD2,TRBJ2-3,-,CSVEPLAGVVDTQYF,TGCAGCGTTGAACCGCTAGCGGGAGTTGTAGATACGCAGTATTTT
TRBV6-5,-,TRBJ1-1,-,CASSRVGNTEAFF,TGTGCCAGCAGCAGGGTGGGGAACACTGAAGCTTTCTTT
TRBV11-2,-,TRBJ1-4,-,CASSAGQNEKLFF,TGTGCCAGCAGCGCCGGACAGAATGAAAAACTGTTTTTT
TRBV5-1,TRBD2,TRBJ2-3,-,CASSLGPSGSSTDTQYF,TGCGCCAGCAGCTTGGGCCCTAGCGGGTCTAGCACAGATACGCAGTATTTT
TRBV12-3/TRBV12-4,TRBD1,TRBJ1-2,-,CASSLGTGGGYTF,TGTGCCAGCAGTCTCGGGACAGGGGGAGGCTACACCTTC
TRBV28,TRBD1,TRBJ1-2,-,CASSPITGGGYGYTF,TGTGCCAGCAGTCCCATTACAGGGGGCGGATATGGCTACACCTTC
TRBV18,-,TRBJ2-1,-,CASSQDMGNEQFF,TGTGCCAGCTCACAGGACATGGGCAATGAGCAGTTCTTC
TRBV19,-,TRBJ2-7,-,CASTTGTPSGEQYF,TGTGCCAGTACTACCGGGACACCCTCTGGGGAGCAGTACTTC
TRBV27,TRBD2,TRBJ2-7,-,CASSLGLAGDEQYF,TGTGCCAGCAGTTTAGGACTAGCGGGAGATGAGCAGTACTTC
TRBV7-9,TRBD2,TRBJ2-7,few,CASSLETSGPSYEQYF,TGTGCCAGCAGCTTAGAGACTAGCGGTCCTTCCTACGAGCAGTACTTC
TRBV14,-,TRBJ2-2,-,CASSSRGGTGELFF,TGTGCCAGCAGCTCCAGGGGTGGGACCGGGGAGCTGTTTTTT
TRBV6-2/TRBV6-3,-,TRBJ2-3,-,CASSYSTEGSTDTQYF,TGTGCCAGCAGTTACTCGACCGAGGGTAGCACAGATACGCAGTATTTT
TRBV15,TRBD1,TRBJ1-6,-,CATSRDSQYSPLHF,TGTGCCACCAGCCGGGACAGCCAATATTCACCCCTCCACTTT
TRBV5-1,TRBD1,TRBJ1-5,-,CASSLGDSSNQPQHF,TGCGCCAGCAGCTTGGGGGACAGTAGCAATCAGCCCCAGCATTTT
TRBV5-1,TRBD2,TRBJ2-5,-,CASSLGLARSETQYF,TGCGCCAGCAGCTTGGGACTAGCTAGGTCAGAGACCCAGTACTTC
TRBV7-9,-,TRBJ1-1,-,CASSGTAMNTEAFF,TGTGCCAGCAGCGGGACTGCTATGAACACTGAAGCTTTCTTT
TRBV29-1,-,TRBJ2-7,-,CSVRGGHSYEQYF,TGCAGCGTGAGAGGCGGGCATTCCTACGAGCAGTACTTC
TRBV5-1,TRBD2,TRBJ2-3,-,CASSFGTSGLHSTDTQYF,TGCGCCAGCAGCTTCGGGACTAGCGGGCTACATTCCACAGATACGCAGTATTTT
TRBV2,-,TRBJ2-7,medium-sized,CASVDGLSEQYF,TGTGCCAGCGTAGACGGGTTATCTGAGCAGTACTTC
TRBV11-2,-,TRBJ1-2,few,CASRSTRASGYGYTF,TGTGCCAGCAGATCCACCCGAGCCAGCGGGTATGGCTACACCTTC
TRBV25-1,TRBD2,TRBJ2-1,-,CASSDEAGPQFF,TGTGCCAGCAGTGACGAAGCGGGACCTCAGTTCTTC
TRBV9,-,TRBJ2-7,-,CASRVGLYEQYF,TGTGCCAGCAGAGTGGGGCTCTACGAGCAGTACTTC
TRBV6-2/TRBV6-3,-,TRBJ1-1,-,CASSYRLVRNTEAFF,TGTGCCAGCAGTTACCGTTTGGTGAGGAACACTGAAGCTTTCTTT
TRBV5-1,TRBD1,TRBJ2-5,once,CASSYRTGQETQYF,TGCGCCAGCAGCTATAGGACAGGTCAAGAGACCCAGTACTTC
TRBV15,TRBD2,TRBJ2-7,-,CATSRGVGLAGHEQYF,TGTGCCACCAGCAGAGGTGTGGGACTAGCGGGACACGAGCAGTACTTC
TRBV6-5,TRBD2,TRBJ2-1,-,CASSSATSGSVYEQFF,TGTGCCAGCAGTTCGGCGACTAGCGGGAGTGTCTATGAGCAGTTCTTC
TRBV23-1,TRBD1,TRBJ1-2,-,CASWTGDNYGYTF,TGCGCCAGCTGGACAGGCGACAACTATGGCTACACCTTC
TRBV2,-,TRBJ2-2,-,CASRTTGLTTGELFF,TGTGCCAGCAGAACCACAGGGTTAACCACCGGGGAGCTGTTTTTT
TRBV4-1,-,TRBJ2-7,-,CASSQDRDMSGVYFYEQYF,TGCGCCAGCAGCCAAGACCGGGACATGAGTGGAGTCTACTTCTACGAGCAGTACTTC
TRBV7-9,TRBD1,TRBJ2-5,-,CASSSQGAGIQETQYF,TGTGCCAGCAGCTCCCAGGGGGCTGGCATCCAAGAGACCCAGTACTTC
TRBV2,TRBD2,TRBJ2-1,-,CASRVLAASYNEQFF,TGTGCCAGCAGGGTACTAGCGGCTTCCTACAATGAGCAGTTCTTC
TRBV19,-,TRBJ1-5,-,CASSIGTENQPQHF,TGTGCCAGTAGTATAGGGACAGAGAATCAGCCCCAGCATTTT
TRBV10-3,-,TRBJ1-1,-,CAISGQYNTEAFF,TGTGCCATCAGCGGACAGTATAACACTGAAGCTTTCTTT
TRBV3-1/TRBV3-2,TRBD1,TRBJ2-7,-,CASSHAEASGGYHEQYF,TGTGCCAGCAGCCACGCGGAGGCCTCAGGGGGCTATCACGAGCAGTACTTC
TRBV2,-,TRBJ2-2,-,CASSEVRITGELFF,TGTGCCAGCAGTGAAGTGAGAATCACCGGGGAGCTGTTTTTT
TRBV5-6,-,TRBJ2-7,-,CASSLVDRSVREQYF,TGTGCCAGCAGCTTAGTTGACAGGTCGGTGCGGGAGCAGTACTTC
TRBV30,TRBD2,TRBJ2-1,-,CAWRASGITSSYNEQFF,TGTGCCTGGAGGGCTAGCGGGATAACGAGCTCCTACAATGAGCAGTTCTTC
TRBV7-6,TRBD1,TRBJ1-4,-,CASSFPDREGEKLFF,TGTGCCAGCAGCTTCCCGGACAGGGAGGGGGAAAAACTGTTTTTT
TRBV19,-,TRBJ1-4,-,CASSSLRSTNEKLFF,TGTGCCAGTAGTTCCCTACGCTCAACTAATGAAAAACTGTTTTTT
TRBV5-1,-,TRBJ1-4,once,CASSLGGGNEKLFF,TGCGCCAGCAGCTTAGGGGGTGGTAATGAAAAACTGTTTTTT
TRBV11-2,-,TRBJ2-3,-,CASSRGPGTSTDTQYF,TGTGCCAGCAGCCGAGGGCCGGGAACTAGCACAGATACGCAGTATTTT
TRBV5-1,-,TRBJ1-2,-,CASSSETIYGYTF,TGCGCCAGCAGCTCAGAGACAATCTATGGCTACACCTTC
TRBV3-1/TRBV3-2,-,TRBJ2-1,-,CASSHDGVYNEQFF,TGTGCCAGCAGCCACGACGGGGTCTACAATGAGCAGTTCTTC